The 10 T cell receptor beta chains listed next were all sequenced from one sample in a study of T cells after posttransplantation cyclophosphamide. A marrow graft followed busulfan-fludarabine conditioning, with cyclophosphamide on days +3 and +4. Assay: immunoSEQ multiplex PCR; the TCRdb copy retains only in-frame clones and omits some. Observed in the sample are approximately 17,000 clones, none of them singletons. The input for sequencing was PBMCs, taken after allogeneic stem cell transplant with posttransplant cyclophosphamide. The receptors here all came from a female patient aged 25-39 years who received an allogeneic stem cell transplant from a related donor, was CMV-positive, and had no GVHD. A subset of T cells may come from the graft donor.

This clone was counted ten times or more. V and J are TRBV7-2 and TRBJ2-5; 9 bases map to TRBD1. The CDR3 covers 14 residues. The germline V gene encodes CDR1 SGHTA and CDR2 FQGNSA. V trimming: 8 bases; J trimming: 5 bases; junction bases outside the gene matches: 9. CDR3 sequence reads: CASLKDRGRETQYF. DNA for the CDR3: TGTGCCAGCCTTAAGGACAGGGGTCGCGAGACCCAGTACTTC.

This clone was counted many times. The chain uses TRBV19 and TRBJ2-5; D is perhaps TRBD1 (6 bases). TRBJ2-7 matches the DNA end more closely, so the J call is doubtful. The CDR3 has 17 residues. Germline V lookup: CDR1 LNHDA, CDR2 SQIVND (reference sequence). The CDR3 nucleotides read TGTGCCAGTAGTCACCTTCACCAGGGGCCCTCCTCCTACGAGCAGTACTTC. Translated: CASSHLHQGPSSYEQYF.

This clone was observed many times. The chain couples TRBV5-4 to TRBJ1-2, with 7 bases fitting TRBD1. Germline V gene sequence: CDR1 SGHNT, CDR2 YYREEE (reference sequence). V trimming: 3 bases; J trimming: 4 bases; junction bases outside the gene matches: 6. The CDR3 length is 14 residues. The CDR3 region is CASSWDSSFYGYTF. CDR3 DNA: TGTGCCAGCAGCTGGGACAGCAGTTTCTATGGCTACACCTTC.

This clone showed up many times. The J gene is TRBJ2-1, the V gene TRBV7-2, with 8 nucleotides matching TRBD2. CDR1 is SGHTA and CDR2 is FQGNSA in the germline V gene. After removal of 4 bases from V and 6 bases from J, the junction contained 11 bases not matched to a gene. The CDR3 has 16 residues. CDR3 DNA sequence: TGTGCCAGCAGCTCTCCCCGGGAGGGCCGGGTCAATGAGCAGTTCTTC. Translating it yields CASSSPREGRVNEQFF.

This clone occurred many times. This chain joins TRBV6-5 and TRBJ1-1; the match to TRBD1 covers 7 bases. In germline, CDR1 is MNHEY, CDR2 SVGAGI. The CDR3 runs 15 residues. Trimming removed 2 bases from V and 11 bases from J; junction bases left unmatched: 14. CDR3 sequence: CASSYSQGGSLGAFF. The DNA of the CDR3 is TGTGCCAGCAGTTACAGCCAGGGGGGCAGTCTCGGGGCTTTCTTT.

This clone ranks as medium-sized. The V call is TRBV19, the J call TRBJ2-7, with 7 bases identical to TRBD1. This CDR3 is built from 15 residues. Germline CDR1 and CDR2: LNHDA and SQIVND (reference sequence). V lost 2 bases to trimming and J lost 2 bases; unmatched junction nucleotides: 6. The CDR3 region has the DNA TGTGCCAGTAGTATACGGACAGGCGAAGCCTACGAGCAGTACTTC. It specifies CASSIRTGEAYEQYF. The full variable domain, its missing parts supplied by reference TRBV19 and TRBJ2-7, is DGGITQSPKYLFRKEGQNVTLSCEQNLNHDAMYWYRQDPGQGLRLIYYSQIVNDFQKGDIAEGYSVSREKKESFPLTVTSAQKNPTAFYLCASSIRTGEAYEQYFGPGTRLTVT.

This clone was seen at least ten times. J is TRBJ2-2 and V is TRBV2; 7 bases map to TRBD2. Germline values: CDR1 SNHLY, CDR2 FYNNEI. With V trimmed by 10 bases and J by 0 bases, 11 bases remained unmatched. The CDR3 covers 16 residues. The CDR3 DNA is TGTGCCACGGGACTATTTGGCCGGGCGAACACCGGGGAGCTGTTTTTT. It encodes CATGLFGRANTGELFF.

This clone was recorded at least ten times. The V gene is TRBV7-9, the J gene TRBJ1-5; tentative D call: TRBD1 (5 bases). The length of the CDR3 is 16 residues. Trimming removed 4 bases from V and 0 bases from J, with 13 bases in between. CDR1 and CDR2 (germline): SEHNR, FQNEAQ (reference sequence). The CDR3 DNA follows: TGTGCCAGCAGCTGGTCGGGGGGGTATAGCAATCAGCCCCAGCATTTT. Its translation: CASSWSGGYSNQPQHF. The complete variable domain, with remaining parts taken from reference TRBV7-9 and TRBJ1-5, reads DTGVSQNPRHKITKRGQNVTFRCDPISEHNRLYWYRQTLGQGPEFLTYFQNEAQLEKSRLLSDRFSAERPKGSFSTLEIQRTEQGDSAMYLCASSWSGGYSNQPQHFGDGTRLSIL.

This clone was picked up many times. V usage is TRBV7-9 and J usage is TRBJ2-5; unclear D gene. CDR1 is SEHNR, CDR2 FQNEAQ, per germline (reference sequence). Trimming left V 3 bases short and J 5 bases short, with 7 bases between. This CDR3 has 12 residues. The CDR3 nucleotides read TGTGCCAGCAGCTTCCCTTCGGAGACCCAGTACTTC. This gives the protein CASSFPSETQYF.

This clone was seen ten or more times. J is TRBJ2-3 and V is TRBV9; 9 bases align to TRBD2. V shed 4 bases and J 11 bases; nucleotides not matched to a gene: 5. Germline V gives CDR1 SGDLS, CDR2 YYNGEE. CDR3 length: 12 residues. CDR3 sequence (DNA): TGTGCCAGCAGCACCCCGACTAGCGGGCAGTATTTT. It yields the protein CASSTPTSGQYF.